Following are 6 T cell receptor beta chains from one sample sequenced in a study of blood T cell repertoires in COVID-19. Assay: immunoSEQ multiplex PCR; the TCRdb copy retains only in-frame clones and omits some. The sample shows around 250,000 clones, approximately 90% of them seen only once. Sample: PBMCs or T cells enriched from blood (not recorded which). The receptors were gathered from a man aged 35-49 years who had been exposed to COVID-19.

J is TRBJ1-5 and V is TRBV28; D not certain. With 2 bases removed from V and 1 base from J, the gap between germline ends came to 9 bases. CDR1 and CDR2 from the germline V gene are MDHEN and SYDVKM. The CDR3 is 15 residues long. As DNA, the CDR3 is TGTGCCAGCAGTTTACTTAGAGGGAGCAATCAGCCCCAGCATTTT. Protein product: CASSLLRGSNQPQHF.

The chain couples TRBV21-1 to TRBJ2-5; TRBD1, as called in the table, went unchecked against the DNA. TRBV21-1 is a pseudogene. The CDR3 sequence is 18 residues long. CDR3: CASSKASPGRCYQETQYF. The CDR3, as DNA: TGTGCCAGCAGCAAAGCATCACCAGGTAGGTGTTACCAAGAGACCCAGTACTTC.

V gene TRBV29-1 combines with J gene TRBJ2-7; tentatively, D is TRBD2 (6 bases). Germline V gene sequence: CDR1 SQVTM, CDR2 ANQGSEA. Deletions cut 6 bases from V and 1 base from J, with 19 bases between. The CDR3 has 15 residues. In nucleotides, the CDR3 is TGCAGCGTCGGCCAGGAGGGACGGAGATCCTACGAGCAGTACTTC. Encoded protein: CSVGQEGRRSYEQYF.

The V gene is TRBV28, the J gene TRBJ1-1; 7 positions match TRBD1. The germline gives CDR1 MDHEN, CDR2 SYDVKM. The CDR3 has 14 residues. J gave up 1 base and V 6 bases, and 5 bases lay outside the gene matches. CDR3 in amino acids: CASRPGQKNTEAFF. Here the CDR3 DNA reads TGTGCCAGCAGGCCGGGACAGAAGAACACTGAAGCTTTCTTT.

This chain joins TRBV25-1 and TRBJ2-7; 8 bases line up with TRBD2. Germline CDR1 and CDR2: MGHDK and SYGVNS. CDR3 length equals 14 residues. With V trimmed by 3 bases and J by 0 bases, 1 base remained unmatched. This chain's CDR3 is CASSETSVSYEQYF. As DNA, the CDR3 is TGTGCCAGCAGTGAGACTAGCGTCTCCTACGAGCAGTACTTC.

The chain couples TRBV7-9 to TRBJ2-3; possibly TRBD2 for D (6 bases). Trimming took off 1 base at V and 5 bases at J, with 13 bases between the two ends. Germline CDR1 and CDR2: SEHNR and FQNEAQ (reference sequence). The CDR3 is made up of 15 amino acids. Here the CDR3 reads CASSLVSLAGDTQYF. CDR3 DNA: TGTGCCAGCAGCTTAGTATCACTAGCAGGAGATACGCAGTATTTT.